The 14 T cell receptor beta chains in this list originate from one sample, sequenced in a study of cytomegalovirus exposure and HLA in healthy donors. TCRdb keeps only in-frame clones here, not all; method: immunoSEQ multiplex PCR. Of about 78,000 clones in the sample, 96% were seen once. Input material: PBMCs. The origin of the receptors is a man younger than 30 in good health and CMV-seropositive.

The chain is built from TRBV7-8 and TRBJ1-2; 8 positions agree with TRBD1. The CDR3 extends over 15 amino acids. With 4 bases clipped from V and 4 bases from J, the junction kept 8 bases outside the gene matches. Germline loops: CDR1 SGHVS, CDR2 FQNEAQ. The CDR3 region has the DNA TGTGCCAGCAGCTCCAGACAGGGGTTAAGCTATGGCTACACCTTC. Protein: CASSSRQGLSYGYTF.

This sequence joins TRBV5-1 and TRBJ1-1; no clear D. V was cut by 7 bases and J by 2 bases, with 12 bases left in between. CDR1 is SGHRS and CDR2 is YFSETQ in the germline V gene. The CDR3 extends over 13 amino acids. The chain's CDR3 is CASGLSLNTEAFF. The CDR3 region has the DNA TGCGCCAGCGGACTGTCCCTTAACACTGAAGCTTTCTTT.

This clone has just one count. The rearrangement links TRBV27 to TRBJ1-1, with D tentatively TRBD1 (5 bases). The CDR3 is 14 residues long. The germline gives CDR1 MNHEY, CDR2 SMNVEV (reference sequence). V was shortened by 2 bases and J by 2 bases, with 9 bases between the two germline ends. The CDR3: CASSLVGGNTEAFF. The CDR3 DNA reads as TGTGCCAGCAGTTTAGTCGGGGGTAACACTGAAGCTTTCTTT.

V and J are TRBV6-5 and TRBJ2-7; 8 nucleotides agree with TRBD2. Germline trimming cut 6 bases from V and 6 bases from J; bases unmatched to any gene: 7. This CDR3 spans 13 amino acids. In germline, CDR1 is MNHEY, CDR2 SVGAGI. The CDR3 sequence is CASSRSGTSEQYF. Written as DNA, the CDR3 is TGTGCCAGCAGCCGATCCGGGACTAGCGAGCAGTACTTC.

J is TRBJ2-1 and V is TRBV25-1, with D perhaps TRBD1 (5 bases). Germline assignment: CDR1 MGHDK and CDR2 SYGVNS. Trimming shortened V by 6 bases and J by 10 bases, and 25 bases separated the two germline ends. This CDR3 comprises 16 residues. In nucleotides, the CDR3 is TGTGCCAGCAGCCCAGCCAGCCGCCCCTGGGGCCCCGAGCAGTTCTTC. Translated, it gives CASSPASRPWGPEQFF.

This chain connects TRBV4-1 to TRBJ1-5, with unresolved D. The V end lost 0 bases, the J end lost 4 bases, and 10 bases lay between the germline ends. CDR1 is MGHRA and CDR2 is YSYEKL in the germline V gene. This CDR3 spans 15 amino acids. The CDR3 nucleotides are TGCGCCAGCAGCCAAGAACACAGTGTGAATCAGCCCCAGCATTTT. It is translated as CASSQEHSVNQPQHF.

In DNA form, the CDR3 reads TGTGCCTGGAGTGGAACAGGGACCTCCTACGAGCAGTACTTC. Its translation: CAWSGTGTSYEQYF. The genes are TRBV30 and TRBJ2-7, with TRBD1 as a possible D gene (6 bases). The CDR3 loop spans 14 amino acids. V was trimmed by 1 base and J by 0 bases, leaving 10 bases between them. In germline, CDR1 is GTSNPN, CDR2 SVGIG (reference sequence).

This chain joins TRBV7-9 and TRBJ1-1, with D uncertain. Germline V gene data show CDR1 as SEHNR and CDR2 as FQNEAQ (reference sequence). The V and J ends lost 5 bases and 0 bases respectively, with 10 bases between them. This CDR3 spans 14 amino acids. In nucleotides, the CDR3 is TGTGCCAGCAGCCCCGGACTGATGAACACTGAAGCTTTCTTT. Protein: CASSPGLMNTEAFF. The whole variable domain, filled in from reference TRBV7-9 and TRBJ1-1, reads DTGVSQNPRHKITKRGQNVTFRCDPISEHNRLYWYRQTLGQGPEFLTYFQNEAQLEKSRLLSDRFSAERPKGSFSTLEIQRTEQGDSAMYLCASSPGLMNTEAFFGQGTRLTVV.

V gene TRBV6-6 combines with J gene TRBJ2-1; TRBD1 matches 10 bases. Germline CDR1 and CDR2: MNHNY and SVGAGI (reference sequence). V shed 0 bases and J 7 bases; nucleotides not matched to a gene: 3. The CDR3 loop spans 15 amino acids. The CDR3 spells CASSYSGQGWNEQFF. For the CDR3, the DNA is TGTGCCAGCAGTTACTCGGGACAGGGGTGGAATGAGCAGTTCTTC.

CDR3 loop: CASSQIHREMASYEQYF. For the CDR3, the DNA is TGCGCCAGCAGCCAAATTCACAGGGAGATGGCGTCCTACGAGCAGTACTTC. The chain joins TRBV5-1 to TRBJ2-7; D possibly corresponds to TRBD1 (6 bases). Looked up from germline, CDR1 is SGHRS and CDR2 is YFSETQ. This CDR3 has 17 amino acids. V dropped 4 bases and J dropped 1 base, with 21 bases sitting between them.

The gene calls are TRBV5-1 and TRBJ2-5; 9 nucleotides agree with TRBD1. The V and J ends lost 4 bases and 5 bases, in that order; junction bases with no gene match: 6. Germline CDR1 reads SGHRS; CDR2 reads YFSETQ. This CDR3 has 14 residues. This CDR3 reads CASSPGTGLETQYF. CDR3 nucleotides: TGCGCCAGCAGCCCCGGGACAGGGTTGGAGACCCAGTACTTC.

The chain is built from TRBV5-1 and TRBJ2-5; 14 nucleotides align to TRBD2. The length of the CDR3 is 20 residues. The J segment lost 4 bases and the V segment lost 1 base, leaving 15 bases of the junction unmatched. Germline V gives CDR1 SGHRS, CDR2 YFSETQ. The CDR3 DNA follows: TGCGCCAGCAGCTTGCGTAGGAAAGCGTTCGGGACTAGCGGGGGAGAGACCCAGTACTTC. Protein: CASSLRRKAFGTSGGETQYF.

This chain links TRBV20-1 with TRBJ1-2; TRBD1 is a possible D gene (6 bases). This CDR3 contains 11 residues. The germline CDR1 and CDR2 sequences are DFQATT and SNEGSKA (reference sequence). V shed 5 bases and J shed 8 bases, with 12 bases lying between them. CDR3 region: CSARTAGGYTF. The CDR3 DNA sequence: TGCAGTGCTCGGACAGCGGGAGGCTACACCTTC.

There are a few counts of this clone. The chain is built from TRBV18 and TRBJ2-7, with 7 bases lining up with TRBD2. The V segment lost 3 bases and the J segment 7 bases; nucleotides outside the gene matches: 6. The CDR3 runs 13 residues. CDR1 and CDR2 (germline): KGHSH, LQKENI. CDR3: CASSPNSGGEQYF. In DNA form, the CDR3 reads TGTGCCAGCTCACCTAACTCCGGGGGGGAGCAGTACTTC.